This T cell receptor beta chain is drawn from a study of regulatory T cells in long-lasting Graves disease. General observations from the study: Persistent disease preferred TRBV28, TRBJ1-2 and TRBJ2-5.

This clonotype was counted only a few times. Its antigen is unidentified. Arm-PCR of CDR3 regions and iRepertoire HTBI primers were used to build TCR beta libraries. TCRdb ran MiXCR on the multiplex PCR reads and lists one entry per CDR3 protein. Of 350,000 to 450,000 distinct CDR3 sequences listed, under 15% are singletons. Time point denoted: newly diagnosed GD, antithyroid drugs for less than 3 months. PBMCs were the source of the RNA used for TCR sequencing. Germline CDR1 SGHRS, CDR2 YFSETQ. The CDR3 contains 15 residues. V trimming: 3 bases; J trimming: 6 bases; junction bases outside the gene matches: 5. Separately, the same data were catalogued under a study of T cells in Graves' hyperthyroidism and ophthalmopathy. That report notes: The diagnostic basis comprised clinical symptoms, serum thyroxine and TRAb, thyroid ultrasound and orbital computed tomography.

The chain recombines TRBV5-1 with TRBJ2-2, with TRBD2 matching over 10 bases. The origin of this receptor is a woman aged 30 to 39 with Graves disease. The starting material was peripheral blood mononuclear cells (PBMCs), obtained at new diagnosis, from a patient treated with antithyroid drugs. This CDR3 is CASSSLTSGPGELFF. The DNA of the CDR3 is TGCGCCAGCAGCTCTTTGACTAGCGGGCCCGGGGAGCTGTTTTTT.